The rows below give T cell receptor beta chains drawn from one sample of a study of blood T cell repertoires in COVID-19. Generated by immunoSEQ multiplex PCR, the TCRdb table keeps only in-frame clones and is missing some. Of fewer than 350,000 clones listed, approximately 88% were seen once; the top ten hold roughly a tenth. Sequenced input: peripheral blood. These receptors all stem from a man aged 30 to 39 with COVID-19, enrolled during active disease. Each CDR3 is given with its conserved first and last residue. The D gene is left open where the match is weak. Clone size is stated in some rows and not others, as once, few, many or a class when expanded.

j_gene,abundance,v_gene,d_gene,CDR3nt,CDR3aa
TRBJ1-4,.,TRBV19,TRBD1,TGTGCCAGTAGCACGACAGGGGATAATGAAAAACTGTTTTTT,CASSTTGDNEKLFF
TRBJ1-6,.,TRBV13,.,TGTGCCAGCAGCTCCGCGGGACGGTTTAATTCACCCCTCCACTTT,CASSSAGRFNSPLHF
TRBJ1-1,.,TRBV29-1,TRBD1,TGCAGCGCCCGTCGACAGGGAGTTTCGAACACTGAAGCTTTCTTT,CSARRQGVSNTEAFF
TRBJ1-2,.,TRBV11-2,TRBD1,TGTGCCAGCAGCCAGCGGACAGGGGGCGGCTATGGCTACACCTTC,CASSQRTGGGYGYTF
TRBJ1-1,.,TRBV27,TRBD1,TGTGCCAGCAGCTGGGGACAGCCGAACACTGAAGCTTTCTTT,CASSWGQPNTEAFF
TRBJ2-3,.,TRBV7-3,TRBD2,TGTGCCAGCAGCTTTGAGGGAGGGGCCACAGATACGCAGTATTTT,CASSFEGGATDTQYF
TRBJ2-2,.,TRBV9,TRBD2,TGTGCCAGCAGCGAGCAGCGGGAGCCCCATTTAATCTCGGGGGAGCTGTTTTTT,CASSEQREPHLISGELFF
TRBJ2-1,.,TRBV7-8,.,TGTGCCAGCAGCTTAGCGCCGGGACTTCGAGACAATGAGCAGTTCTTC,CASSLAPGLRDNEQFF
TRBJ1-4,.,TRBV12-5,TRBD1,TGTGCTAGTGGTTTGGAAACCGGGACAGGGGTGGCGTTT,CASGLETGTGVAF
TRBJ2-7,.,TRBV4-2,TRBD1,TGTGCCAGCAGCCAAAGTCAGGGGGCAGGTCTCGAGCAGTACTTC,CASSQSQGAGLEQYF
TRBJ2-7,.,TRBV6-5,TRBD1,TGTGCCAGCAGTTCGCGACAGGGGTCCTCCTACGAGCAGTACTTC,CASSSRQGSSYEQYF
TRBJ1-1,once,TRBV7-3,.,TGTGCCAGCACCCCAGGTGGGAACACTGAAGCTTTCTTT,CASTPGGNTEAFF
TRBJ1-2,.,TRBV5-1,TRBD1,TGCGCCAGCAGCCATCCGGGACAGGGGGCGGATGGCTACACCTTC,CASSHPGQGADGYTF
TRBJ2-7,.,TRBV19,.,TGTGCCAGTTCGAGACGACAGGCCAATACCTACGAGCAGTACTTC,CASSRRQANTYEQYF
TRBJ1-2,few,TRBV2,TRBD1,TGTGCCAGCAGTGAGGACAGGCACTCCGGCTACACCTTC,CASSEDRHSGYTF
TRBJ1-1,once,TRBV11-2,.,TGTGCCAGCAGCCCGGGGGGGAAAGCTTTCTTT,CASSPGGKAFF
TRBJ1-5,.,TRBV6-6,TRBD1,TGTGCCAGCAGCTCTAAGGCGACAGGGTTTTATCAGCCCCAGCATTTT,CASSSKATGFYQPQHF
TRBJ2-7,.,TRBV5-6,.,TGTGCCAGCAGCTTGTGGGTCAGGGTGAGGTACGAGCAGTACTTC,CASSLWVRVRYEQYF
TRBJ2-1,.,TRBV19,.,TGTGCCAGTAGTATACAGGGGACAACCTACAATGAGCAGTTCTTC,CASSIQGTTYNEQFF
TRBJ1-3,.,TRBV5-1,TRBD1,TGCGCCAGCAGCCGCGGGACAGACCCTCGCTTTGGAAACACCATATATTTT,CASSRGTDPRFGNTIYF
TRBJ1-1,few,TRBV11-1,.,TGTGCCAGCAGCTTAGAAGGGGTATCGGCTGAAGCTTTCTTT,CASSLEGVSAEAFF
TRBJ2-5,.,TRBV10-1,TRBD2,TGCGCCAGCAGTGAGTCCGAACTAGCGGTGCAGACCCAGTACTTC,CASSESELAVQTQYF
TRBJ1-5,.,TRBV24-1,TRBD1,TGTGCCACCAGTGATCCGGGACAGGGGGCGTTACAGCCCCAGCATTTT,CATSDPGQGALQPQHF
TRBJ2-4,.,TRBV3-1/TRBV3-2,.,TGTGCCAGCAGCCAAGTTATGGGGGGAGGCTCCAAAAACATTCAGTACTTC,CASSQVMGGGSKNIQYF
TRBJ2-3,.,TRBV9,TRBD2,TGTGCCAGCAGCTCCACTAGCGGGGTCGGAGATACGCAGTATTTT,CASSSTSGVGDTQYF
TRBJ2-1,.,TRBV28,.,TGTGCCAGCACCTTAGCCAGCTCCTACAATGAGCAGTTCTTC,CASTLASSYNEQFF
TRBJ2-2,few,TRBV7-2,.,TGTGCCAGCAGCCTCCTCATCCGGGCAGGGTCGAACACCGGGGAGCTGTTTTTT,CASSLLIRAGSNTGELFF
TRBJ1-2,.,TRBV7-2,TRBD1,TGTGCCAGCAGCTTAACTCGGGACAGGGGTGGCTACACCTTC,CASSLTRDRGGYTF
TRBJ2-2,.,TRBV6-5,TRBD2,TGTGCCAGCAGTATAGCGGGGGGGCGCACCGGGGAGCTGTTTTTT,CASSIAGGRTGELFF
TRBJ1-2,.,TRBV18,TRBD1,TGTGCCAGCTCAGAAGACAGGGACTATGGCTACACCTTC,CASSEDRDYGYTF
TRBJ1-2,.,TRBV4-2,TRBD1,TGTGCCAGCAGCCAAGATGGGACGGGGACAGGGGGCCTAGACTACACCTTC,CASSQDGTGTGGLDYTF
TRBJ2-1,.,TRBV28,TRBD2,TGTGCCAGCAGCCTGGGACTAGCGAAAAACAATGAGCAGTTCTTC,CASSLGLAKNNEQFF
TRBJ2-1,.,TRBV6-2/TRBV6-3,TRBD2,TGTGCCAGCAGCGACGGGACTAGCGGAAACAATGAGCAGTTCTTC,CASSDGTSGNNEQFF